This T cell receptor beta chain is from a study of shared clonotypes between healthy human individuals. TCRdb keeps only in-frame clones here, not all; method: immunoSEQ multiplex PCR. The table has around 1.6 million clones, approximately 98% seen once. The CDR3 covers 15 residues. CDR1 is SGHNT, CDR2 YYREEE, per germline (reference sequence). The V segment lost 4 bases and the J segment 4 bases; nucleotides outside the gene matches: 7. This chain uses TRBV5-4 with TRBJ2-1; 8 positions agree with TRBD2. The origin of this receptor is a man aged 30 to 39 in good health. Sequences were obtained from naive CD4+ T cells sorted from blood. Stated subset: CD45RA+ positively selected. The CDR3 DNA sequence: TGTGCCAGCAGCCCGGAACTAGCGGATTACAATGAGCAGTTCTTC. Its protein is CASSPELADYNEQFF.